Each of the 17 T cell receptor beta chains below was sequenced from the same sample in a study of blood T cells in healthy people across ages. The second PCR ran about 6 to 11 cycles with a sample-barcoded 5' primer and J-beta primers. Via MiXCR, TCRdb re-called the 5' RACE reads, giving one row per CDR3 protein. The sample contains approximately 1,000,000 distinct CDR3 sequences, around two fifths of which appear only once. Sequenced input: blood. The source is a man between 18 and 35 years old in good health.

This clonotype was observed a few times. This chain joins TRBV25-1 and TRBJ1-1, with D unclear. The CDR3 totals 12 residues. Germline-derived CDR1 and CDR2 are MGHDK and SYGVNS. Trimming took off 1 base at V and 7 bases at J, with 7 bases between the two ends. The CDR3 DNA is TGTGCCAGCAGTGAATTGGAAAGTGAAGCTTTCTTT. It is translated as CASSELESEAFF.

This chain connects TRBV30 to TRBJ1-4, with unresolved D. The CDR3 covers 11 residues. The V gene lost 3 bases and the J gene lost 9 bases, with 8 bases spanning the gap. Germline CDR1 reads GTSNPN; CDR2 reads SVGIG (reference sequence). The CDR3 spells CAWSANQKLFF. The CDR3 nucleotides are TGTGCCTGGAGCGCAAATCAAAAACTGTTTTTT.

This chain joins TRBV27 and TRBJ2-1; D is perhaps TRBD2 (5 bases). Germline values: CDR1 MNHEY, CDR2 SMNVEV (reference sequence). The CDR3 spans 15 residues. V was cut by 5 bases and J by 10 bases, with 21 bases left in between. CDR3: CASSLLRASGEEQFF. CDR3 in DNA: TGTGCCAGCAGTCTCCTCCGGGCTAGTGGGGAGGAGCAGTTCTTC.

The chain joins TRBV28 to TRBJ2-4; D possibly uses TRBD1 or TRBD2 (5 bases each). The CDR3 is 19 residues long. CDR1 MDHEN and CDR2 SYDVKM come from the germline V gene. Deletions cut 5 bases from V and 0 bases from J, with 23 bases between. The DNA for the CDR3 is TGTGCCAGCAGTCCCCGAGGGGCAGGGAATTCCAAAGCCAAAAACATTCAGTACTTC. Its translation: CASSPRGAGNSKAKNIQYF.

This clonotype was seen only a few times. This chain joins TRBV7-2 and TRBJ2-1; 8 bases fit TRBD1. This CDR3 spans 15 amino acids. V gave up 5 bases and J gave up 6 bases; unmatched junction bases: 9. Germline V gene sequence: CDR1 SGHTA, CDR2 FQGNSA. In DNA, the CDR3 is TGTGCCAGCAGCCTCGGGACAGGAGTCATCAATGAGCAGTTCTTC. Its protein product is CASSLGTGVINEQFF.

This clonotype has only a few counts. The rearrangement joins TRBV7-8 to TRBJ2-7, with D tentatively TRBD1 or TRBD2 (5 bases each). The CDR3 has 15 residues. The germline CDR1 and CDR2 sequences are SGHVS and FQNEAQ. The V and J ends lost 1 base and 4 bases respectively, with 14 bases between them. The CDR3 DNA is TGTGCCAGCAGCTTAGGGGCCAGGGAGAAGTACGAGCAGTACTTC. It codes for CASSLGAREKYEQYF.

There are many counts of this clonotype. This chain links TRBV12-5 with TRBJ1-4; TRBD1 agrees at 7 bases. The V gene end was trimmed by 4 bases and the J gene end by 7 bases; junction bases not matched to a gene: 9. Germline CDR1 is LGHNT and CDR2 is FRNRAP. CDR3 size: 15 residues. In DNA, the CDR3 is TGTGCTAGTGGTTCTCTAGGGGGCAGAGGTGAAAAACTGTTTTTT. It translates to CASGSLGGRGEKLFF.

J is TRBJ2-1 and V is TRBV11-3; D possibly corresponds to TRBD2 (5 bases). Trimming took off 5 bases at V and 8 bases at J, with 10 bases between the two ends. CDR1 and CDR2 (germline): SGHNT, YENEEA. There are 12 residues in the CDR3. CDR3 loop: CASSRNGDEQFF. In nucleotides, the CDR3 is TGTGCCAGCAGCCGCAACGGGGATGAGCAGTTCTTC.

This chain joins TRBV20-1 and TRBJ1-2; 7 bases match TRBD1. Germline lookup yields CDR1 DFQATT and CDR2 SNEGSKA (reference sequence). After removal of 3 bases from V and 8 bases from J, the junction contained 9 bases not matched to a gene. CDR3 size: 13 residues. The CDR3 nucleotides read TGCAGTGCTAGTGCACAGGGGAAGGGGGGCTACACCTTC. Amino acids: CSASAQGKGGYTF.

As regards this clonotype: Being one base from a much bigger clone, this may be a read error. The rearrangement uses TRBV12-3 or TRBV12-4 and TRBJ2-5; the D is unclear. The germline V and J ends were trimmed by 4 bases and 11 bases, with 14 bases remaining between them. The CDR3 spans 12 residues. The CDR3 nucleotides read TGTGCCAGCAGTTCAACTTTGGGTGAGCAGTACTTC. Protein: CASSSTLGEQYF.

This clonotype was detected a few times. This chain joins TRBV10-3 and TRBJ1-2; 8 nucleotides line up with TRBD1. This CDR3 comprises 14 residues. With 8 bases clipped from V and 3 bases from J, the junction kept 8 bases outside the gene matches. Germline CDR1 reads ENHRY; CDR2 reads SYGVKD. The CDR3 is CAIGSPGQDYGYTF. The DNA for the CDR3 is TGTGCCATCGGCTCCCCGGGACAGGACTATGGCTACACCTTC.

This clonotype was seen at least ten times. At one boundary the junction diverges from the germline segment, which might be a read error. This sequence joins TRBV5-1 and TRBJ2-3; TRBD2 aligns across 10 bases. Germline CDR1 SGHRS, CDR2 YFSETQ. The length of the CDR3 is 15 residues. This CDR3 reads CASSPTSGVTDTQYF. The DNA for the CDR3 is TGTGCCAGCAGCCCTACTAGCGGGGTCACAGATACGCAGTATTTT.

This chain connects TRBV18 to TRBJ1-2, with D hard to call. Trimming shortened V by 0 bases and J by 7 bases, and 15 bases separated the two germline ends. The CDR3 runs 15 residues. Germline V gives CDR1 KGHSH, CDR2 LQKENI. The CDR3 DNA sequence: TGTGCCAGCTCACCACCAAGTTTAACAGCCGCTGGCTACACCTTC. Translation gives CASSPPSLTAAGYTF.

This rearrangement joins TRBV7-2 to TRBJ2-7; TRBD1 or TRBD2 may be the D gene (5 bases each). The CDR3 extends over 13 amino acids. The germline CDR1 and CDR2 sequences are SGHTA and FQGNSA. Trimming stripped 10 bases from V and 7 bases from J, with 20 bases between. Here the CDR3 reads CATTGTVKNEQYF. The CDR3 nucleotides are TGTGCCACCACTGGGACGGTGAAGAATGAGCAGTACTTC.

The DNA for the CDR3 is TGTGCCAGCAGAAGACAGGAGAATGAGCAGTTCTTC. The encoded protein is CASRRQENEQFF. The chain links TRBV12-3 or TRBV12-4 to TRBJ2-1, with a weak D call TRBD1 (6 bases). This CDR3 spans 12 amino acids. The ends were cut back, 6 bases at V and 7 bases at J, with 10 bases in the middle.

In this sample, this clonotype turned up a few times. CDR3 loop: CASSQEAGLNEKLFF. CDR3 bases: TGCGCCAGCAGCCAAGAGGCAGGCCTTAATGAAAAACTGTTTTTT. The chain is built from TRBV4-1 and TRBJ1-4; no clear D. This CDR3 contains 15 residues. CDR1 is MGHRA, CDR2 YSYEKL, per germline. V gave up 0 bases and J gave up 4 bases, with 9 bases separating them.

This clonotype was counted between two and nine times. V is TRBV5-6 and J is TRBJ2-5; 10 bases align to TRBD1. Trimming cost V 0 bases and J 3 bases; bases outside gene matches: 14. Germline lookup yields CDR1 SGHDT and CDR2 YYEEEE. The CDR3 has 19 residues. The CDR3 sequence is CASSLVGQGTLHSEETQYF. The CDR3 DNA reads TGTGCCAGCAGCTTGGTGGGACAGGGGACGCTACATAGTGAAGAGACCCAGTACTTC.